This T cell receptor beta chain was identified in a study of cytomegalovirus exposure and HLA in healthy donors. General observations from the study: There were 150 to 200 TCR beta chains listed as cytomegalovirus-associated. The productive fraction for most TCR beta V segments was about 87% or about 30% in an earlier analysis.

This clone has just a few counts. Its antigen remains unknown. A multiplex PCR was run with 60 Vbeta primers and 13 Jbeta primers. Here immunoSEQ multiplex PCR was the method, and the copy in TCRdb shows in-frame clones only, minus some. The repertoire consists of approximately 160,000 clones, with roughly 80% occurring once and the leading ten covering around 0.8%. The CDR3 has 17 residues. Trimming took 8 bases from V and 4 from J; bases not matched to a gene: 18. CDR1 is LNHDA and CDR2 is SQIVND in the germline V gene (reference sequence). V usage is TRBV19 and J usage is TRBJ2-3; the match to TRBD2 covers 7 bases. Source material: PBMCs. The clonotype originates from a woman aged 18-29 years in good health and CMV-seronegative. CDR3 region: CASAPGLVVGVADTQYF. CDR3 DNA: TGTGCCAGTGCTCCAGGACTAGTTGTGGGGGTGGCAGATACGCAGTATTTT.